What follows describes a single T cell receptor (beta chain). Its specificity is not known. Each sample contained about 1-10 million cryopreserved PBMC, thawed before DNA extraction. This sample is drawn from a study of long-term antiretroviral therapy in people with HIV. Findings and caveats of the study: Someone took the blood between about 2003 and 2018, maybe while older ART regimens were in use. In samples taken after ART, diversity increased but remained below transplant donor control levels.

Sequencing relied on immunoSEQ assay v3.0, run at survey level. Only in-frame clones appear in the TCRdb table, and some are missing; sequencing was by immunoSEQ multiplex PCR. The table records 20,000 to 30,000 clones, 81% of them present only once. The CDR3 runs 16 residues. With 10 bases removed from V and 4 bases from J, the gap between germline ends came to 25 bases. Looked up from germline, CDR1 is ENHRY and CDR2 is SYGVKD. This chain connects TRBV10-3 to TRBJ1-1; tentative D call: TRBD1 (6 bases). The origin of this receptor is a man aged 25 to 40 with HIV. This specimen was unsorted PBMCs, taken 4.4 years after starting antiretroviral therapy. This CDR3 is CASRLRLQGLGTEAFF. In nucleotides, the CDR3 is TGTGCCAGCCGACTTAGATTGCAGGGGCTCGGCACTGAAGCTTTCTTT.